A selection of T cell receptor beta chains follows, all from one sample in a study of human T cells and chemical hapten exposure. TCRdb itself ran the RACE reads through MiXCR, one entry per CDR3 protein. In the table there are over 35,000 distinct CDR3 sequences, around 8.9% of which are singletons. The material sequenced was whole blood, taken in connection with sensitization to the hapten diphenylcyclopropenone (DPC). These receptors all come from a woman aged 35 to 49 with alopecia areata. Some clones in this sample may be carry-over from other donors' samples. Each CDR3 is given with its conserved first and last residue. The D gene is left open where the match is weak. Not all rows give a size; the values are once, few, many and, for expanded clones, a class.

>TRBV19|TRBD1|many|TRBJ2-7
CASSSGTGVHEQYF
TGTGCCAGTAGCTCCGGGACAGGGGTCCACGAGCAGTACTTC
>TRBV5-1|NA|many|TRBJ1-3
CASTLGTVEAGNTIYF
TGCGCCAGCACCCTTGGGACGGTGGAGGCTGGAAACACCATATATTTT
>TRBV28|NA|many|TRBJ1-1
CASSFVSDRNMNTEAFF
TGTGCCAGCAGTTTTGTATCAGACAGAAACATGAACACTGAAGCTTTCTTT
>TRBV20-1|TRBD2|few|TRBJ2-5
CSAREVAGREETQYF
TGCAGTGCTAGAGAAGTAGCGGGAAGGGAAGAGACCCAGTACTTC
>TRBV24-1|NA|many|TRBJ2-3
CATSVQIDADTQYF
TGTGCCACCAGTGTTCAGATTGACGCAGATACGCAGTATTTT
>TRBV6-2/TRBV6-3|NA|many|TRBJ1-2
CASSSTAYGYTF
TGTGCCAGCAGTTCGACAGCCTATGGCTACACCTTC
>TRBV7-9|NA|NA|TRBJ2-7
CASSPEGLEYEQYF
TGTGCCAGCAGCCCCGAAGGGCTGGAGTACGAGCAGTACTTC
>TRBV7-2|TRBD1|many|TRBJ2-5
CASSLAGQVQETQYF
TGTGCCAGCAGCTTAGCAGGACAGGTTCAAGAGACCCAGTACTTC
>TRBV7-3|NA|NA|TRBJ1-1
CASSPGDRPGTEAFF
TGTGCCAGCAGCCCGGGGGATCGACCCGGTACTGAAGCTTTCTTT
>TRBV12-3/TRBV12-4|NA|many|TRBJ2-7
CASSIRRQGSYEQYF
TGTGCCAGCAGTATCCGGAGGCAGGGCTCCTACGAGCAGTACTTC
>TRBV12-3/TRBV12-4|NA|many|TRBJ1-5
CASSPGHSNQPQHF
TGTGCCAGCAGCCCCGGGCATAGCAATCAGCCCCAGCATTTT
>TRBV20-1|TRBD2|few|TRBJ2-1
CSASVLAGGSDEQFF
TGCAGTGCTAGCGTACTAGCGGGGGGATCGGATGAGCAGTTCTTC
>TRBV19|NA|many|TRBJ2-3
CASSAGTDTQYF
TGTGCCAGTAGCGCCGGGACAGATACGCAGTATTTT
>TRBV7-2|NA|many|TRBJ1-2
CASSLALVRHNYGYTF
TGTGCCAGCAGCTTAGCGCTTGTCAGACACAACTATGGCTACACCTTC
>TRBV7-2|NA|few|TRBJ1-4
CASSPSGEKLFF
TGTGCCAGCAGCCCTAGCGGTGAAAAACTGTTTTTT
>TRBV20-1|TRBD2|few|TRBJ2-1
CSARETSGYYNEQFF
TGCAGTGCTAGAGAAACTAGCGGTTACTACAATGAGCAGTTCTTC
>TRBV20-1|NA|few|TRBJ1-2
CSARTEGYGYTF
TGCAGTGCTCGGACAGAGGGCTATGGCTACACCTTC
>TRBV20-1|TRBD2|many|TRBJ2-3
CSGRLAGGPTDTQYF
TGCAGTGGCCGGCTAGCGGGGGGACCCACAGATACGCAGTATTTT
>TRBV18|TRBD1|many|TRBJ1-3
CASSPTRTGDGNTIYF
TGTGCCAGCTCACCTACTCGGACAGGGGACGGAAACACCATATATTTT
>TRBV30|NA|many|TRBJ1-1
CAWRPPGMNTEAFF
TGTGCCTGGAGGCCTCCAGGGATGAACACTGAAGCTTTCTTT
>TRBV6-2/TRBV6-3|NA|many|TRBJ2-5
CASSDPPTKTQYF
TGTGCCAGCAGTGACCCCCCAACGAAGACCCAGTACTTC
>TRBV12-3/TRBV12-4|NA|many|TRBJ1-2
CASSLPGARGYTF
TGTGCCAGCAGCCTTCCCGGGGCCCGGGGCTACACCTTC
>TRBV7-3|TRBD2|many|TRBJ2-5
CASSQGLAFETQYF
TGTGCCAGCAGCCAGGGACTAGCGTTTGAGACCCAGTACTTC
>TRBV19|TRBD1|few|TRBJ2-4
CASSPDRGRNIQYF
TGTGCCAGTAGTCCCGACAGGGGGCGAAACATTCAGTACTTC
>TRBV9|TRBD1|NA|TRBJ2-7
CASSSLKGGLHEQYF
TGTGCCAGCAGCAGTCTCAAAGGGGGCCTCCACGAGCAGTACTTC
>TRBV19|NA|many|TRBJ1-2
CASREGAGGYTF
TGTGCCAGTAGAGAGGGCGCAGGTGGCTACACCTTC
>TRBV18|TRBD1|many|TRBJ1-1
CASSLNQGVLNTEAFF
TGTGCCAGCTCACTCAATCAGGGGGTGCTGAACACTGAAGCTTTCTTT
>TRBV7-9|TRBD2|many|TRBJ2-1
CASSPKAGGRIEQFF
TGTGCCAGCAGCCCCAAGGCGGGGGGGCGAATTGAGCAGTTCTTC
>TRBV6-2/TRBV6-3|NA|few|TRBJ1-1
CASSRYDRNTEAFF
TGTGCCAGCAGTCGCTACGACAGGAACACTGAAGCTTTCTTT
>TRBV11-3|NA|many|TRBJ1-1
CASSPNMNTEAFF
TGTGCCAGCAGCCCGAACATGAACACTGAAGCTTTCTTT
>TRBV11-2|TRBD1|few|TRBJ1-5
CASSWDRGGNQPQHF
TGTGCCAGCAGCTGGGACAGGGGTGGAAATCAGCCCCAGCATTTT
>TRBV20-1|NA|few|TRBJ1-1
CSARDIRKTANTEAFF
TGCAGTGCTAGAGACATACGAAAGACAGCGAACACTGAAGCTTTCTTT
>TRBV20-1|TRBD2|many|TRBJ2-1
CSARDPERGDYNEQFF
TGCAGTGCTAGAGATCCGGAGCGGGGGGACTACAATGAGCAGTTCTTC
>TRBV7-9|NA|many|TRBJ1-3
CASSLAGSGNTIYF
TGTGCCAGCAGCTTGGCAGGTTCGGGAAACACCATATATTTT
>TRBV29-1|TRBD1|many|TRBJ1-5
CSVGGQGIDQPQHF
TGCAGCGTTGGGGGACAGGGAATTGATCAGCCCCAGCATTTT
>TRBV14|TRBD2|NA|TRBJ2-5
CASSQERGGALKTQYF
TGTGCCAGCAGCCAAGAACGCGGGGGGGCCCTAAAGACCCAGTACTTC
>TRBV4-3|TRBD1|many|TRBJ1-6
CASSQDKGQINSPLHF
TGCGCCAGCAGCCAAGATAAGGGACAGATTAATTCACCCCTCCACTTT
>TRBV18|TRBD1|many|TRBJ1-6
CASSPGDSINSPLHF
TGTGCCAGCTCACCGGGGGACAGTATTAATTCACCCCTCCACTTT
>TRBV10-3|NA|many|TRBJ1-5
CAISESGQGSHQPQHF
TGTGCCATCAGTGAATCGGGTCAGGGGAGCCATCAGCCCCAGCATTTT
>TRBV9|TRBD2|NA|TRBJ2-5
CASSVSGGAKETQYF
TGTGCCAGCAGCGTTAGCGGGGGGGCGAAAGAGACCCAGTACTTC
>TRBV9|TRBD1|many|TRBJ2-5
CASSVPNGPGQVGQETQYF
TGTGCCAGCAGCGTACCCAATGGCCCCGGACAGGTCGGACAAGAGACCCAGTACTTC
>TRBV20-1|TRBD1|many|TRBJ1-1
CSAKTSGTGDTEAFF
TGCAGTGCGAAAACCTCCGGGACAGGGGACACTGAAGCTTTCTTT
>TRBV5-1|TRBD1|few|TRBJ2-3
CASSSGTGTSTDTQYF
TGCGCCAGCAGCTCAGGGACAGGCACGTCCACAGATACGCAGTATTTT
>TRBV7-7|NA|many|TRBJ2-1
CASSLKLRGGPYNEQFF
TGTGCCAGCAGCTTAAAGCTCAGGGGGGGCCCATACAATGAGCAGTTCTTC
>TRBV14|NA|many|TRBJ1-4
CASSQDWTATNEKLFF
TGTGCCAGCAGCCAAGATTGGACAGCAACTAATGAAAAACTGTTTTTT
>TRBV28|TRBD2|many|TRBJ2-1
CASSTRDYRSYNEQFF
TGTGCCAGCAGTACCCGGGACTATCGCTCCTACAATGAGCAGTTCTTC
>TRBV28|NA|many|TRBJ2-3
CASSLWGEGTDTQYF
TGTGCCAGCAGTTTATGGGGCGAAGGCACAGATACGCAGTATTTT
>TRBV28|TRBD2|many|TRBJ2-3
CASRGTRGTDTQYF
TGTGCCAGCAGAGGGACTAGAGGCACAGATACGCAGTATTTT